This T cell receptor beta chain was sequenced in a study of PD-1 blockade in classical Hodgkin lymphoma. As for the study in general: Nivolumab 3 mg/kg was given intravenously every 2 weeks. Study results and caveats: Exclusion removed patients who began nivolumab under 1 year after ASCT. In newly diagnosed patients, baseline TCR diversity was reportedly below that of healthy donors. CD4+ TCR diversity, unlike CD8+, rose significantly by C4D1.

This CDR3 has 14 residues. Germline loops: CDR1 MDHEN, CDR2 SYDVKM. V shed 5 bases, J shed 2 bases, and the junction held 1 base outside the gene matches. Relapse was seen in all patients after autologous stem cell transplantation, and brentuximab vedotin exposure was variable. Data came from immunoSEQ multiplex PCR; TCRdb stores just in-frame clones and leaves some out. The sample records roughly 150,000 clones, 78% being singletons. As concerns this clone: Its antigen remains unknown.

V and J are TRBV28 and TRBJ1-5; 9 positions agree with TRBD1. This clonotype was sampled from a human donor with classical Hodgkin lymphoma. This specimen was peripheral blood mononuclear cells (PBMCs), taken before the second cycle of nivolumab. The CDR3 loop reads CASSRTGGNQPQHF. CDR3 DNA sequence: TGTGCCAGCAGTCGGACAGGGGGCAATCAGCCCCAGCATTTT.